Below, 14 T cell receptor beta chains from the same sample are listed, as sequenced in a study of T-cell reconstitution after alpha-beta-depleted transplantation in children (dated by TCRdb to about 2016). The receptor library was made with PCR. TCRdb lists the instrument as Illumina HiSeq 2500. TCR libraries were prepared with molecular barcoding, using unique molecular identifiers to normalize TCRbeta repertoire quantification. Through fastp at Q25 and MiXCR, TCRdb rebuilt clones from the public reads, retaining in-frame beta chains. Under each unique CDR3 protein, matching rows form one entry showing the most common genes and DNA. Present in this sample are about 610,000 distinct CDR3 sequences, roughly 10% of which were seen just once. The top ten clones comprise 3.5% to 5% of the sample. The sequenced sample was PBMCs from the stem cell graft donor, obtained from the stem cell graft. The source of these receptors is a human donor who donated a stem cell graft to a child with acute myeloid leukemia.

This clonotype has more than one count but fewer than ten. This chain links TRBV5-1 with TRBJ2-5, with unresolved D. The V and J ends lost 5 bases and 2 bases respectively, with 13 bases between them. CDR3 length equals 14 residues. Germline loops: CDR1 SGHRS, CDR2 YFSETQ. CDR3 protein: CASRRNSIQETQYF. Here the CDR3 DNA reads TGCGCCAGCAGGCGGAATAGCATTCAAGAGACCCAGTACTTC.

This clonotype was seen only a few times. V and J are TRBV20-1 and TRBJ2-7, with a possible D match to TRBD1 (6 bases). Trimming stripped 6 bases from V and 4 bases from J, with 19 bases between. The germline CDR1 and CDR2 sequences are DFQATT and SNEGSKA (reference sequence). The CDR3 has 14 amino acids. The CDR3 spells CSANTGQRFYEQYF. The DNA of the CDR3 is TGCAGTGCAAATACGGGACAAAGGTTTTACGAGCAGTACTTC.

The chain couples TRBV12-3 or TRBV12-4 to TRBJ2-1; D may be TRBD1 or TRBD2 (6 bases each). This CDR3 is 15 amino acids long. The V gene lost 3 bases and the J gene lost 2 bases, with 11 bases spanning the gap. The CDR3: CASSFLGGTYNEQFF. CDR3 DNA: TGTGCCAGCAGTTTCTTGGGGGGCACCTACAATGAGCAGTTCTTC.

The chain combines TRBV7-8 with TRBJ2-1; TRBD2 is a possible D gene (6 bases). This CDR3 spans 16 amino acids. The V gene's germline CDR1 is SGHVS and CDR2 FQNEAQ. Trimming took 5 bases from V and 16 from J, leaving 30 bases between them. The CDR3 DNA sequence: TGTGCCAGCAGCCTTTTAGGGACTGCGTCGTTGGGGAGCATCTTCTTC. It translates to CASSLLGTASLGSIFF. The full variable domain, its missing parts supplied by reference TRBV7-8 and TRBJ2-1, is GAGVSQSPRYKVAKRGQDVALRCDPISGHVSLFWYQQALGQGPEFLTYFQNEAQLDKSGLPSDRFFAERPEGSVSTLKIQRTQQEDSAVYLCASSLLGTASLGSIFFGPGTRLTVL.

This clonotype came up many times. V gene TRBV4-3 combines with J gene TRBJ2-1, with D unresolved. Germline CDR1 reads LGHNA; CDR2 reads YSLEER. Deletions cut 4 bases from V and 0 bases from J, with 10 bases between. The CDR3 has 15 residues. In nucleotides, the CDR3 is TGCGCCAGCAGCCCCAGCGTAAGCTCCTACAATGAGCAGTTCTTC. This gives the protein CASSPSVSSYNEQFF.

This clonotype was seen ten or more times. The rearrangement links TRBV5-6 to TRBJ1-2; TRBD1 matches 9 bases. Losses at the gene ends were 4 bases for V and 3 bases for J; bases not matched to a gene: 10. The germline V gene encodes CDR1 SGHDT and CDR2 YYEEEE. The CDR3 is made up of 16 amino acids. The DNA for the CDR3 is TGTGCCAGCAGCCCAGGACAGGGGACGGGCTACTATGGCTACACCTTC. Amino acid sequence: CASSPGQGTGYYGYTF.

The rearrangement links TRBV14 to TRBJ2-7; D unclear. V shed 3 bases and J shed 3 bases, with 12 bases lying between them. CDR3 length equals 14 residues. Germline lookup yields CDR1 SGHDN and CDR2 FVKESK. The CDR3 sequence: CASSHRTWGYEQYF. The DNA for the CDR3 is TGTGCCAGCAGCCATAGGACCTGGGGCTACGAGCAGTACTTC.

CDR3 in DNA: TGTGCCTGGAGTGGTCAGGGGGACACTGAAGCTTTCTTT. It specifies CAWSGQGDTEAFF. The rearrangement links TRBV30 to TRBJ1-1; 7 bases are shared with TRBD1. The CDR3 is 13 amino acids. Germline V CDR1 and CDR2: GTSNPN, SVGIG (reference sequence). The trim removed 1 base at V and 3 bases at J, leaving 2 bases unmatched.

This chain connects TRBV12-3 or TRBV12-4 to TRBJ2-1, with D perhaps matching TRBD1 or TRBD2 (5 bases each). V lost 9 bases, J lost 6 bases, and 15 bases lay in between. There are 13 residues in the CDR3. The CDR3: CASRGRGVNEQFF. The CDR3 DNA reads TGTGCCAGTCGGGGTAGGGGAGTCAATGAGCAGTTCTTC.

This clonotype has a handful of counts. This sequence joins TRBV5-6 and TRBJ1-1; D is perhaps TRBD1 (5 bases). V was shortened by 0 bases and J by 8 bases, with 11 bases between the two germline ends. The V gene's germline CDR1 is SGHDT and CDR2 YYEEEE. CDR3 length equals 13 residues. In DNA, the CDR3 is TGTGCCAGCAGCTTGGTTGGGGCGAGGGAAGCTTTCTTT. Residues: CASSLVGAREAFF.

The V call is TRBV29-1, the J call TRBJ2-7; no definite D call. CDR1 SQVTM and CDR2 ANQGSEA come from the germline V gene. Trimming took off 5 bases at V and 4 bases at J, with 9 bases between the two ends. This CDR3 has 11 residues. The CDR3, as DNA: TGCAGCGTTAGTGGCCAGTACGAGCAGTACTTC. Protein product: CSVSGQYEQYF.

This clonotype has more than one count but fewer than ten. The CDR3, as DNA: TGTGCCAGCAGTTTCCAACTAGCGAACGAGCAGTACTTC. This translates into CASSFQLANEQYF. This chain connects TRBV28 to TRBJ2-7; 7 positions match TRBD2. Trimming cost V 3 bases and J 5 bases; bases outside gene matches: 4. This CDR3 contains 13 residues. Germline CDR1 reads MDHEN; CDR2 reads SYDVKM.

This clonotype was detected ten times or more. The chain couples TRBV12-3 or TRBV12-4 to TRBJ2-5, with TRBD1 identical over 8 bases. The CDR3 consists of 14 residues. Trimming at V came to 3 bases and at J to 5 bases, leaving 5 bases not matched to a gene. The CDR3 is CASSFNRGLETQYF. The CDR3 DNA reads as TGTGCCAGCAGTTTCAACAGGGGGTTGGAGACCCAGTACTTC.

This clonotype was recorded a few times. CDR3 nucleotides: TGTGCCAGCAGTTACGTAGCGGGAGGGAGCACAGATACGCAGTATTTT. Translated: CASSYVAGGSTDTQYF. This chain joins TRBV6-5 and TRBJ2-3, with TRBD2 identical over 11 bases. Germline CDR1 is MNHEY and CDR2 is SVGAGI. Unmatched junction bases numbered 1, after V lost 2 bases and J lost 0 bases. The CDR3 is made up of 16 amino acids.